This TCR beta chain was profiled in a study of T-cell reconstitution after alpha-beta-depleted transplantation in children. A remark on this clonotype: The antigen is undetermined. Mismatch with germline at one junction end may stem from a read error.

Overall study results and limits: Day-60 TCRbeta diversity that was high in some patients was derived from surviving recipient T cells and thymic progenitors. Expanded clones from the graft, numbering several hundred, reportedly supplied alpha-beta T cells about two months after transplant.

This CDR3 comprises 18 residues. Construction of the TCRbeta library involved unique molecular identifiers. TCRdb recomputed calls from the PCR reads with MiXCR, one row per CDR3 protein. The table records some 80,000 distinct CDR3 sequences, 15% to 20% of them present only once. The sequence derives from a male patient between 2 and 9 years old who had a stem cell transplant for acute lymphoblastic leukemia, so the T cells may come from the graft donor. This chain links TRBV12-3 or TRBV12-4 with TRBJ2-1; TRBD2 aligns across 10 bases. This sample comprised PBMCs, mostly from graft donor cells, obtained 360 days after TCRalphabeta/CD19-depleted stem cell transplant. The DNA for the CDR3 is TGTGCCATCAGTTTTAGTGGGACTAGCGCCAGCTCCTACAATGAGCAGTTCTTC. Encoded protein: CAISFSGTSASSYNEQFF.